The rows below give T cell receptor beta chains drawn from one sample of a study of T cell repertoires in cytomegalovirus infection. TCRdb ran MiXCR on the reads and lists one entry per CDR3 protein. The sample holds 300,000 or so distinct CDR3 sequences, roughly a quarter seen once. Sequencing was carried out using PBMCs. These receptors were collected from a human donor in good health (CMV status not recorded). Some clones in this sample may be carry-over from other donors' samples. Each CDR3 is given with its conserved first and last residue. A D gene is named only where the DNA matches it firmly. Not all rows give a size; the values are once, few, many and, for expanded clones, a class.

v_gene,abundance,d_gene,len,j_gene,CDR3aa,CDR3nt
TRBV5-1,NA,NA,14,TRBJ1-1,CASSLGVSHTEAFF,TGCGCCAGCAGCTTGGGCGTCTCGCACACTGAAGCTTTCTTT
TRBV12-3/TRBV12-4,few,TRBD2,16,TRBJ2-7,CASSKPGLAGGGEQYF,TGTGCCAGCAGTAAGCCGGGACTAGCGGGAGGTGGCGAGCAGTACTTC
TRBV29-1,few,NA,16,TRBJ2-4,CSVEDRGRVAKNIQYF,TGCAGCGTTGAAGATCGTGGCAGGGTAGCCAAAAACATTCAGTACTTC
TRBV23-1,once,TRBD2,15,TRBJ2-2,CASSPTTSGVGELFF,TGCGCCAGCAGTCCCACGACTAGCGGGGTCGGGGAGCTGTTTTTT
TRBV28,NA,TRBD2,18,TRBJ2-1,CASSTPHSSGRAYNEQFF,TGTGCCAGCAGTACCCCCCACTCTAGCGGGAGGGCTTACAATGAGCAGTTCTTC
TRBV28,NA,TRBD1,16,TRBJ1-5,CASSLGGAGGGQPQHF,TGTGCCAGCAGTCTGGGCGGGGCAGGGGGCGGTCAGCCCCAGCATTTT
TRBV12-3/TRBV12-4,NA,NA,14,TRBJ2-5,CASSSGGQQETQYF,TGTGCCAGCAGTTCTGGCGGACAGCAAGAGACCCAGTACTTC
TRBV7-2,many,NA,15,TRBJ2-7,CASSLGAGRPYEQYF,TGTGCCAGCAGCTTAGGAGCGGGCCGACCCTACGAGCAGTACTTC
TRBV28,NA,NA,16,TRBJ1-2,CASSLKWAGEGHGYTF,TGTGCCAGCAGTTTGAAATGGGCAGGGGAAGGGCATGGCTACACCTTC
TRBV20-1,once,TRBD2,13,TRBJ2-2,CSATGLAGVELFF,TGCAGTGCTACAGGACTAGCGGGAGTGGAGCTGTTTTTT
TRBV28,few,TRBD1,16,TRBJ2-3,CASSLRGQVSTDTQYF,TGTGCCAGCAGTTTACGGGGACAGGTTAGCACAGATACGCAGTATTTT
TRBV6-1,NA,NA,14,TRBJ2-1,CASRMGLSYNEQFF,TGTGCCAGCAGAATGGGACTCTCCTACAATGAGCAGTTCTTC
TRBV5-1,NA,NA,15,TRBJ1-5,CASSLEGRRNQPQHF,TGCGCCAGCAGCTTGGAGGGCAGGCGCAATCAGCCCCAGCATTTT
TRBV7-2,many,NA,20,TRBJ2-7,CASSRRRTGQLASKTYEQYF,TGTGCCAGCAGCCGACGCCGGACAGGACAACTAGCCAGTAAGACCTACGAGCAGTACTTC
TRBV11-1,few,NA,15,TRBJ2-1,CASSERVSSYNEQFF,TGTGCCAGCAGCGAGCGGGTAAGCTCCTACAATGAGCAGTTCTTC
TRBV11-2,NA,NA,16,TRBJ2-5,CASSLTGAPSQETQYF,TGTGCCAGCAGCTTAACGGGAGCCCCAAGTCAAGAGACCCAGTACTTC
TRBV2,NA,NA,14,TRBJ1-1,CATLSREVDTEAFF,TGTGCCACCCTGTCGAGGGAGGTAGACACTGAAGCTTTCTTT
TRBV27,few,NA,14,TRBJ2-7,CASSFYPVRYEQYF,TGTGCCAGCAGTTTTTATCCGGTCCGCTACGAGCAGTACTTC
TRBV24-1,NA,NA,12,TRBJ2-7,CATSRTGLEQYF,TGTGCCACCAGCCGTACAGGGTTGGAGCAGTACTTC
TRBV2,NA,TRBD1,14,TRBJ1-5,CASMGQGSAQPQHF,TGTGCCAGCATGGGACAGGGATCGGCGCAGCCCCAGCATTTT
TRBV7-2,many,NA,15,TRBJ1-5,CASSLTQGKGQPQHF,TGTGCCAGCAGCTTAACACAGGGAAAGGGACAGCCCCAGCATTTT
TRBV6-5,NA,NA,16,TRBJ2-1,CASSYRTTIRYNEQFF,TGTGCCAGCAGTTATAGGACCACAATTCGATACAATGAGCAGTTCTTC
TRBV19,NA,NA,16,TRBJ2-5,CASSTRRGQYVETQYF,TGTGCCAGTAGCACCCGGAGGGGACAGTATGTTGAGACCCAGTACTTC
TRBV12-3/TRBV12-4,NA,NA,14,TRBJ1-5,CASRDPYSNQPQHF,TGTGCCAGCAGGGACCCTTATAGCAATCAGCCCCAGCATTTT
TRBV7-2,many,TRBD2,16,TRBJ2-7,CASSLVSAGGYYEQYF,TGTGCCAGCAGCTTAGTTTCAGCGGGAGGTTACTACGAGCAGTACTTC
TRBV7-9,NA,NA,17,TRBJ2-1,CASSLGNWSGADNEQFF,TGTGCCAGCAGCTTAGGGAATTGGTCGGGGGCGGACAATGAGCAGTTCTTC
TRBV7-2,many,NA,15,TRBJ2-1,CASSLVGGRMNEQFF,TGTGCCAGCAGCTTAGTTGGGGGCAGGATGAATGAGCAGTTCTTC
TRBV7-2,many,TRBD2,16,TRBJ2-3,CASSSLAGGSTDTQYF,TGTGCCAGCAGCTCGTTAGCGGGGGGAAGCACAGATACGCAGTATTTT
TRBV10-3,few,TRBD2,15,TRBJ2-1,CAIRTSLGSYNEQFF,TGTGCCATCAGGACTAGCTTAGGCAGCTACAATGAGCAGTTCTTC
TRBV28,NA,TRBD2,15,TRBJ2-1,CASSLGGRFVNEQFF,TGTGCCAGCAGTTTAGGCGGGAGGTTCGTTAATGAGCAGTTCTTC
TRBV2,many,NA,16,TRBJ1-5,CASRGRRQVNNQPQHF,TGTGCCAGCAGGGGCCGACGACAGGTTAACAATCAGCCCCAGCATTTT
TRBV7-2,many,TRBD1,15,TRBJ1-1,CASSLAGTGKTEAFF,TGTGCCAGCAGCTTAGCCGGGACAGGGAAAACTGAAGCTTTCTTT
TRBV6-4,NA,TRBD1,14,TRBJ2-1,CASSGQGAYNEQFF,TGTGCCAGCAGTGGACAGGGGGCGTACAATGAGCAGTTCTTC
TRBV7-2,few,NA,13,TRBJ2-1,CAIRTLADNEQFF,TGTGCCATCCGTACACTAGCTGATAATGAGCAGTTCTTC
TRBV20-1,few,NA,11,TRBJ2-1,CSAEQGNEQFF,TGCAGTGCTGAACAGGGAAATGAGCAGTTCTTC
TRBV28,NA,TRBD1,14,TRBJ1-6,CASSFMTGGSPLHF,TGTGCCAGCAGTTTCATGACAGGGGGGTCACCCCTCCACTTT
TRBV7-3,NA,NA,15,TRBJ2-5,CASSLFPGIKETQYF,TGTGCCAGCAGCTTATTTCCGGGAATAAAAGAGACCCAGTACTTC
TRBV28,NA,TRBD2,15,TRBJ2-1,CASRVTSGRGNEQFF,TGTGCCAGCAGAGTAACTAGCGGGAGAGGCAATGAGCAGTTCTTC
TRBV6-6,once,NA,14,TRBJ1-1,CASSYNPLNTEAFF,TGTGCCAGCAGTTACAACCCCCTGAACACTGAAGCTTTCTTT
TRBV20-1,NA,NA,14,TRBJ1-4,CSARDMAGGEKLFF,TGCAGTGCTAGAGATATGGCAGGTGGGGAAAAACTGTTTTTT
TRBV10-3,few,NA,15,TRBJ1-6,CAISRKEGSNSPLHF,TGTGCCATCTCGCGAAAGGAGGGGTCCAATTCACCCCTCCACTTT
TRBV7-8,many,NA,12,TRBJ2-7,CASSSGTYEQYF,TGTGCCAGCAGCTCCGGAACCTACGAGCAGTACTTC
TRBV6-1,many,NA,13,TRBJ2-2,CASKGVNTGELFF,TGTGCCAGCAAGGGCGTGAACACCGGGGAGCTGTTTTTT
TRBV6-1,few,NA,14,TRBJ2-7,CASRTEGFGYEQYF,TGTGCCAGCAGAACGGAGGGGTTCGGGTACGAGCAGTACTTC
TRBV6-6,NA,NA,16,TRBJ2-1,CASSYSGSGTHNEQFF,TGTGCCAGCAGTTACTCAGGTTCGGGGACCCACAATGAGCAGTTCTTC